Listed here are 21 T cell receptor beta chains from one sample, sequenced in a study of early T cells in non-severe SARS-CoV-2 infection. TCRdb re-called the 5' RACE reads with MiXCR, one entry per CDR3 protein. The profile covers 100,000 to 150,000 distinct CDR3 sequences, with around 14% appearing a single time and roughly 22% taken by the ten largest. The specimen sequenced was whole blood. These receptors originate from an adult who was a healthcare worker with PCR-confirmed SARS-CoV-2 infection or an uninfected control (not recorded which).

This clonotype was picked up a small number of times. V and J are TRBV18 and TRBJ1-1; D gene unclear. This CDR3 is built from 13 residues. Germline values: CDR1 KGHSH, CDR2 LQKENI. Trimming left V 1 base short and J 10 bases short, with 13 bases between. The CDR3 DNA reads as TGTGCCAGCTCACCACAGGAGCGAGACCCAGCTTTCTTT. Amino acids: CASSPQERDPAFF.

The chain couples TRBV3-1 to TRBJ1-2; a possible D gene is TRBD1 (5 bases). The CDR3 totals 13 residues. Germline V lookup: CDR1 LGHDT, CDR2 YNNKEL (reference sequence). Trimming cost V 3 bases and J 4 bases, with 9 bases left between them. CDR3 sequence reads: CASSHDRTYGYTF. CDR3 nucleotide sequence: TGTGCCAGCAGCCACGACAGAACCTATGGCTACACCTTC. Full variable domain (missing parts from reference TRBV3-1 and TRBJ1-2): DTAVSQTPKYLVTQMGNDKSIKCEQNLGHDTMYWYKQDSKKFLKIMFSYNNKELIINETVPNRFSPKSPDKAHLNLHINSLELGDSAVYFCASSHDRTYGYTFGSGTRLTVV.

This clonotype was seen only a few times. CDR3 amino acids: CASSEGHQNTEAFF. Written as DNA, the CDR3 is TGTGCCAGCAGTGAGGGTCACCAGAACACTGAAGCTTTCTTT. The J gene is TRBJ1-1, the V gene TRBV6-1; no firm D call. The CDR3 has 14 amino acids. Germline lookup yields CDR1 MNHNS and CDR2 SASEGT. V lost 3 bases, J lost 1 base, and 9 bases lay in between.

The V call is TRBV29-1, the J call TRBJ1-2; 9 nucleotides match TRBD1. This CDR3 is 11 amino acids long. CDR1 and CDR2 from the germline V gene are SQVTM and ANQGSEA. V lost 6 bases to trimming and J lost 8 bases; unmatched junction nucleotides: 4. The CDR3 protein is CSVWTGDGYTF. DNA of the CDR3: TGCAGCGTGTGGACAGGGGACGGCTACACCTTC.

The rearrangement joins TRBV29-1 to TRBJ2-7; a possible D gene is TRBD1 (6 bases). Germline CDR1 SQVTM, CDR2 ANQGSEA. The V gene lost 3 bases and the J gene lost 0 bases, with 12 bases spanning the gap. CDR3 size: 14 residues. The CDR3 loop reads CSVDGGSSSYEQYF. The CDR3, as DNA: TGCAGCGTTGATGGGGGCTCAAGCTCCTACGAGCAGTACTTC.

The gene calls are TRBV7-9 and TRBJ2-5, with TRBD1 as a possible D gene (6 bases). The CDR3 contains 12 residues. With 1 base removed from V and 9 bases from J, the gap between germline ends came to 9 bases. Germline V gives CDR1 SEHNR, CDR2 FQNEAQ (reference sequence). CDR3 amino acids: CASSLETGSQYF. Here the CDR3 DNA reads TGTGCCAGCAGCTTAGAGACAGGATCCCAGTACTTC.

This clonotype occurred a few times. The J gene is TRBJ2-1, the V gene TRBV12-3 or TRBV12-4, with a tentative D call TRBD1 (6 bases). The length of the CDR3 is 15 residues. Trimming stripped 5 bases from V and 4 bases from J, with 15 bases between. The CDR3 region has the DNA TGTGCCAGCAGTCTCAGGGGTTACTATTACAATGAGCAGTTCTTC. This sequence encodes CASSLRGYYYNEQFF.

This CDR3 is CSVRAAIDQPQHF. The CDR3 DNA is TGCAGCGTTAGGGCAGCTATAGATCAGCCCCAGCATTTT. The rearrangement uses TRBV29-1 and TRBJ1-5, with unresolved D. The V gene lost 5 bases and the J gene lost 5 bases, with 13 bases spanning the gap. Germline-derived CDR1 and CDR2 are SQVTM and ANQGSEA. This CDR3 spans 13 amino acids.

This clonotype has a handful of counts. The chain joins TRBV12-3 or TRBV12-4 to TRBJ1-4; D is unresolved. V was cut by 3 bases and J by 6 bases, with 11 bases left in between. CDR3 size: 14 residues. The CDR3 sequence is CASSLATEDEKLFF. The DNA for the CDR3 is TGTGCCAGCAGTTTGGCGACGGAGGATGAAAAACTGTTTTTT.

The CDR3 protein is CASSQHSSGRGAEEKLFF. The CDR3, as DNA: TGCGCCAGCAGCCAGCACTCGTCAGGGCGGGGGGCTGAAGAAAAACTGTTTTTT. The rearrangement uses TRBV4-1 and TRBJ1-4, with TRBD1 as a possible D gene (6 bases). The CDR3 is 18 amino acids. Germline-derived CDR1 and CDR2 are MGHRA and YSYEKL. Trimming left V 3 bases short and J 8 bases short, with 25 bases between.

This clonotype was observed a few times. The V gene is TRBV2, the J gene TRBJ2-1; D tentatively reads TRBD1 or TRBD2 (5 bases each). CDR1 and CDR2 (germline): SNHLY, FYNNEI. The CDR3 is made up of 13 amino acids. V was cut by 7 bases and J by 10 bases, with 17 bases left in between. CDR3 amino acids: CASKGTPIAEQFF. As DNA, the CDR3 is TGTGCCAGCAAGGGGACCCCCATAGCCGAGCAGTTCTTC.

The chain links TRBV6-2 or TRBV6-3 to TRBJ1-5; D gene uncertain. The germline V gene encodes CDR1 MNHEY and CDR2 SVGEGT. CDR3 length equals 12 residues. The V and J ends lost 9 bases and 5 bases respectively, with 11 bases between them. CDR3 nucleotide sequence: TGTGCCAGGTTTAGTGTTGATCAGCCCCAGCATTTT. It yields the protein CARFSVDQPQHF.

This clonotype was observed a few times. The V call is TRBV20-1, the J call TRBJ1-2, with TRBD1 identical over 10 bases. Germline V gene data show CDR1 as DFQATT and CDR2 as SNEGSKA (reference sequence). This CDR3 has 13 residues. J gave up 7 bases and V 5 bases, and 7 bases lay outside the gene matches. CDR3: CSAPSDRGLGYTF. The CDR3 coding sequence is TGCAGTGCTCCCTCCGACAGGGGGCTTGGCTACACCTTC.

This chain joins TRBV4-1 and TRBJ1-1, with 7 bases identical to TRBD1. With V trimmed by 3 bases and J by 6 bases, 7 bases remained unmatched. This CDR3 has 14 residues. Germline assignment: CDR1 MGHRA and CDR2 YSYEKL. The CDR3 protein is CASSHGQEEAEAFF. Here the CDR3 DNA reads TGCGCCAGCAGCCACGGACAGGAAGAAGCTGAAGCTTTCTTT.

For the CDR3, the DNA is TGTGCCAGCAGAAGGTTGGATGAAAAACTGTTTTTT. Its translation: CASRRLDEKLFF. This chain uses TRBV7-9 with TRBJ1-4; no definite D call. The CDR3 sequence is 12 residues long. In germline, CDR1 is SEHNR, CDR2 FQNEAQ (reference sequence). The V end was cut by 6 bases, the J end by 6 bases, with 8 bases between. The full variable domain, in which reference TRBV7-9 and TRBJ1-4 provide the parts outside the CDR3, is DTGVSQNPRHKITKRGQNVTFRCDPISEHNRLYWYRQTLGQGPEFLTYFQNEAQLEKSRLLSDRFSAERPKGSFSTLEIQRTEQGDSAMYLCASRRLDEKLFFGSGTQLSVL.

In its sample, this clonotype was seen many times. V gene TRBV5-1 combines with J gene TRBJ2-3; D not certain. Looked up from germline, CDR1 is SGHRS and CDR2 is YFSETQ. The CDR3 loop spans 12 amino acids. V gave up 1 base and J gave up 6 bases, with 6 bases separating them. The DNA of the CDR3 is TGCGCCAGCAGCTTGAGTTGGGATACGCAGTATTTT. It specifies CASSLSWDTQYF.

The rearrangement joins TRBV5-1 to TRBJ2-7; the D gene is possibly TRBD2 (6 bases). Germline assignment: CDR1 SGHRS and CDR2 YFSETQ. The CDR3 covers 14 residues. V gave up 4 bases and J gave up 6 bases, with 17 bases separating them. CDR3 DNA: TGCGCCAGCAGCCTGGGGGGAGAGTGGAGCGAGCAGTACTTC. Translated, it gives CASSLGGEWSEQYF.

The chain has TRBV29-1 and TRBJ2-7, with no clear D. Germline V lookup: CDR1 SQVTM, CDR2 ANQGSEA. Trimming shortened V by 3 bases and J by 4 bases, and 7 bases separated the two germline ends. The length of the CDR3 is 11 residues. As DNA, the CDR3 is TGCAGCGTTGAGTCGGGTTACGAGCAGTACTTC. This codes for CSVESGYEQYF.

The chain employs TRBV7-9 and TRBJ2-1, with D possibly called TRBD1 or TRBD2 (5 bases each). The CDR3 extends over 17 amino acids. Germline V gene data show CDR1 as SEHNR and CDR2 as FQNEAQ (reference sequence). V was clipped by 5 bases and J by 4 bases, with 21 bases between them. In DNA form, the CDR3 reads TGTGCCAGCAGCCCCGAAGGTGGGGGACCCGGTTACAATGAGCAGTTCTTC. It specifies CASSPEGGGPGYNEQFF.

This clonotype was seen more than once but under ten times. The chain is built from TRBV3-1 and TRBJ2-2; D gene unclear. The CDR3 sequence is 13 residues long. V was pared by 4 bases and J by 0 bases, with 3 bases between. The V gene's germline CDR1 is LGHDT and CDR2 YNNKEL (reference sequence). The CDR3 region has the DNA TGTGCCAGCAGCCGGTCGAACACCGGGGAGCTGTTTTTT. Encoded protein: CASSRSNTGELFF.

This clonotype was counted a few times. This chain connects TRBV7-3 to TRBJ1-2; unclear D gene. The V gene lost 4 bases and the J gene lost 0 bases, with 6 bases spanning the gap. This CDR3 spans 13 amino acids. Germline V gene sequence: CDR1 SGHTA, CDR2 FQGTGA. CDR3 residues: CASSSAANYGYTF. In DNA form, the CDR3 reads TGTGCCAGCAGCTCAGCAGCTAACTATGGCTACACCTTC.